Each of the 29 T cell receptor beta chains below was sequenced from the same sample in a study of cytomegalovirus exposure and HLA in healthy donors. The study ran its PCR with 60 Vbeta and 13 Jbeta primers. Repertoires were generated with immunoSEQ multiplex PCR, while TCRdb's copy carries only in-frame clones and drops some. This sample's clone table lists around 130,000 clones. The sequencing sample was made of PBMCs. The receptors originated from a woman aged 55-75 years in good health and CMV-seronegative.

The chain is built from TRBV7-3 and TRBJ2-6; 11 bases fit TRBD1. CDR1 and CDR2 (germline): SGHTA, FQGTGA. The CDR3 length is 18 residues. Losses at the gene ends were 5 bases for V and 1 base for J; bases not matched to a gene: 7. CDR3 loop: CASSPPGQGVSGANVLTF. Written as DNA, the CDR3 is TGTGCCAGCAGCCCTCCGGGACAGGGGGTTTCTGGGGCCAACGTCCTGACTTTC.

For the CDR3, the DNA is TGCGCCAGCAGCTTGGCCAGGATAGCGGGAGGGTTAGAATACAATGAGCAGTTCTTC. Its protein product is CASSLARIAGGLEYNEQFF. The gene calls are TRBV5-1 and TRBJ2-1; 11 nucleotides line up with TRBD2. With 0 bases clipped from V and 4 bases from J, the junction kept 12 bases outside the gene matches. This CDR3 has 19 amino acids. CDR1 and CDR2 (germline): SGHRS, YFSETQ.

This chain uses TRBV27 with TRBJ2-7; 11 bases are a match to TRBD2. CDR3 length equals 16 residues. Germline-derived CDR1 and CDR2 are MNHEY and SMNVEV (reference sequence). V dropped 2 bases and J dropped 2; count of bases not matched to a gene: 5. CDR3 in amino acids: CASSLHGTSGPYEQYF. CDR3 in DNA: TGTGCCAGCAGTTTACACGGGACTAGCGGACCCTACGAGCAGTACTTC.

CDR3 in DNA: TGTGCCAGCAACCCAACAGGGGCCTACGAGCAGTACTTC. Translating gives CASNPTGAYEQYF. This sequence joins TRBV6-5 and TRBJ2-7, with TRBD1 matching 7 bases. V shed 7 bases, J shed 2 bases, and the junction held 5 bases outside the gene matches. The CDR3 length is 13 residues. Germline CDR1 MNHEY, CDR2 SVGAGI.

CDR3 nucleotides: TGTGCCAGCAGAGAGTGGTATAGCAATCAGCCCCAGCATTTT. Its protein is CASREWYSNQPQHF. The V call is TRBV2, the J call TRBJ1-5, with no clear D. This CDR3 is built from 14 residues. The V gene's germline CDR1 is SNHLY and CDR2 FYNNEI. The V and J ends lost 6 bases and 0 bases respectively, with 9 bases between them.

V is TRBV25-1 and J is TRBJ1-2, with TRBD1 matching 9 bases. Germline CDR1 is MGHDK and CDR2 is SYGVNS. The length of the CDR3 is 16 residues. Trimming took 2 bases from V and 7 from J; bases not matched to a gene: 11. CDR3 region: CASSELTGTGLSGYTF. DNA of the CDR3: TGTGCCAGCAGTGAACTTACCGGGACAGGGTTATCTGGCTACACCTTC.

The chain joins TRBV19 to TRBJ2-7, with D perhaps TRBD2 (6 bases). This CDR3 has 16 amino acids. Looked up from germline, CDR1 is LNHDA and CDR2 is SQIVND (reference sequence). V shed 3 bases and J shed 4 bases, with 19 bases lying between them. The CDR3 spells CASSIQGGKGRYEQYF. The CDR3 coding sequence is TGTGCCAGTAGTATTCAAGGAGGGAAGGGTCGGTACGAGCAGTACTTC. Full variable domain (missing parts from reference TRBV19 and TRBJ2-7): DGGITQSPKYLFRKEGQNVTLSCEQNLNHDAMYWYRQDPGQGLRLIYYSQIVNDFQKGDIAEGYSVSREKKESFPLTVTSAQKNPTAFYLCASSIQGGKGRYEQYFGPGTRLTVT.

The rearrangement links TRBV30 to TRBJ2-1, with D tentatively TRBD1 (5 bases). Trimming removed 1 base from V and 0 bases from J, with 7 bases in between. The CDR3 runs 14 residues. From germline, CDR1 is GTSNPN and CDR2 SVGIG (reference sequence). The CDR3 sequence is CAWSGGYSYNEQFF. The CDR3 nucleotides are TGTGCCTGGAGTGGGGGCTACTCCTACAATGAGCAGTTCTTC.

The chain uses TRBV28 and TRBJ1-1, with 7 bases fitting TRBD1. V was clipped by 6 bases and J by 11 bases; unmatched bases: 9. The CDR3 is 12 residues long. Germline V CDR1 and CDR2: MDHEN, SYDVKM. CDR3 in amino acids: CASSETGFWAFF. The DNA of the CDR3 is TGTGCCAGCAGCGAGACAGGGTTTTGGGCTTTCTTT.

This sequence joins TRBV14 and TRBJ1-1; 8 bases agree with TRBD1. CDR1 and CDR2 from the germline V gene are SGHDN and FVKESK. J gave up 4 bases and V 6 bases, and 4 bases lay outside the gene matches. The CDR3 contains 13 residues. This chain's CDR3 is CASRLTGGTEAFF. The CDR3, as DNA: TGTGCCAGCAGACTTACAGGGGGCACTGAAGCTTTCTTT.

The chain links TRBV29-1 to TRBJ2-3; D not resolved. This CDR3 region has 12 residues. Germline V lookup: CDR1 SQVTM, CDR2 ANQGSEA. The V and J ends lost 4 bases and 1 base respectively, with 6 bases between them. The CDR3 spells CSVGLGTDTQYF. The DNA for the CDR3 is TGCAGCGTTGGACTGGGCACAGATACGCAGTATTTT.

This chain uses TRBV29-1 with TRBJ2-2, with D unresolved. Germline loops: CDR1 SQVTM, CDR2 ANQGSEA. This CDR3 region has 11 residues. V was cut by 4 bases and J by 7 bases, with 7 bases left in between. The CDR3 region is CSVGASGELFF. The CDR3 region has the DNA TGCAGCGTTGGGGCAAGCGGGGAGCTGTTTTTT.

J is TRBJ2-1 and V is TRBV7-3; TRBD2 matches at 11 bases. The CDR3 totals 16 residues. The germline CDR1 and CDR2 sequences are SGHTA and FQGTGA. After removal of 4 bases from V and 3 bases from J, the junction contained 5 bases not matched to a gene. The CDR3 DNA reads TGTGCCAGCAGCTCAACCGGGACTAGCGGCTACAATGAGCAGTTCTTC. This translates into CASSSTGTSGYNEQFF.

This rearrangement joins TRBV10-3 to TRBJ1-1; 10 bases line up with TRBD1. Per the germline V gene, CDR1 is ENHRY and CDR2 is SYGVKD. This CDR3 is 15 amino acids long. The V gene end was trimmed by 7 bases and the J gene end by 10 bases; junction bases not matched to a gene: 15. The CDR3: CAINGPGTGVAGAFF. CDR3 DNA: TGTGCCATCAATGGACCCGGGACAGGGGTTGCTGGAGCTTTCTTT.

The chain is built from TRBV6-1 and TRBJ2-7; D call uncertain. Germline V gene data show CDR1 as MNHNS and CDR2 as SASEGT. V lost 6 bases, J lost 2 bases, and 11 bases lay in between. The CDR3 is 13 residues long. CDR3 region: CASSGSRAYEQYF. The CDR3 DNA reads as TGTGCCAGCAGCGGATCTCGGGCCTACGAGCAGTACTTC.

The chain carries TRBV6-1 and TRBJ2-1; no definite D call. V lost 7 bases to trimming and J lost 7 bases, with 20 bases between them. This CDR3 contains 15 residues. Per germline, CDR1 MNHNS and CDR2 SASEGT. The CDR3 spells CASTNRPANRNEQFF. In DNA, the CDR3 is TGTGCCAGCACCAATCGTCCCGCTAATCGGAATGAGCAGTTCTTC.

The chain is built from TRBV29-1 and TRBJ1-1; D unresolved. There are 12 residues in the CDR3. The V and J ends lost 4 bases and 0 bases respectively, with 6 bases between them. Germline V lookup: CDR1 SQVTM, CDR2 ANQGSEA. The CDR3 DNA reads as TGCAGCGTTGTAGTGATGAACACTGAAGCTTTCTTT. Its translation is CSVVVMNTEAFF.

V usage is TRBV28 and J usage is TRBJ2-1; perhaps TRBD2 as D (6 bases). Trimming removed 7 bases at V and 0 bases at J, with 13 bases between. CDR1 is MDHEN, CDR2 SYDVKM, per germline. The CDR3 consists of 15 residues. CDR3 DNA: TGTGCCAGCAACTGGGACTCAAGCTCCTACAATGAGCAGTTCTTC. This codes for CASNWDSSSYNEQFF.

This chain links TRBV10-2 with TRBJ1-1, with TRBD1 matching 8 bases. The germline CDR1 and CDR2 sequences are WSHSY and SAAADI. Trimming removed 8 bases from V and 1 base from J; junction bases left unmatched: 3. This CDR3 is built from 13 residues. CDR3 residues: CASAGQGNTEAFF. CDR3 bases: TGCGCCAGCGCAGGACAGGGGAACACTGAAGCTTTCTTT.

Concerning this clone: Other nucleotide sequences from this sample produce the same CDR3. The V gene is TRBV6-5, the J gene TRBJ2-2, with D possibly TRBD1 on 6 matching bases. Germline V gene lookup returns CDR1 MNHEY and CDR2 SVGAGI. CDR3 size: 13 residues. Trimming left V 2 bases short and J 5 bases short, with 6 bases between. The CDR3 sequence is CASSYRGTGELFF. The CDR3 DNA reads as TGTGCCAGCAGTTACAGGGGGACCGGGGAGCTGTTTTTT.

V and J are TRBV19 and TRBJ2-7, with 9 bases lining up with TRBD2. Trimming took 5 bases from V and 0 from J; bases not matched to a gene: 8. Germline values: CDR1 LNHDA, CDR2 SQIVND (reference sequence). The CDR3 covers 16 residues. Here the CDR3 reads CASSFLAGSTSYEQYF. CDR3 in DNA: TGTGCCAGTAGTTTCCTAGCGGGGAGCACCTCCTACGAGCAGTACTTC.

V is TRBV28 and J is TRBJ2-2; a weak D match, TRBD1 (6 bases). V shed 4 bases and J shed 5 bases, with 11 bases lying between them. The CDR3 contains 14 residues. CDR1 MDHEN and CDR2 SYDVKM come from the germline V gene. The CDR3 spells CASSSTGLTGELFF. CDR3 bases: TGTGCCAGCAGTTCGACAGGTCTGACCGGGGAGCTGTTTTTT.

The V gene is TRBV2, the J gene TRBJ2-1, with D possibly matching TRBD2 (5 bases). The CDR3 covers 17 residues. The V gene's germline CDR1 is SNHLY and CDR2 FYNNEI. The V and J ends lost 6 bases and 0 bases respectively, with 18 bases between them. The CDR3 nucleotides are TGTGCCAGCAGGGGAATTCTACTAGGCAGCTCCTACAATGAGCAGTTCTTC. Its translation is CASRGILLGSSYNEQFF.

The chain recombines TRBV2 with TRBJ2-6; D is uncertain. CDR1 is SNHLY and CDR2 is FYNNEI in the germline V gene. This CDR3 has 14 residues. Trimming took 5 bases from V and 4 from J, leaving 9 bases between them. The CDR3 bases are TGTGCCAGCAGTAGCGAGTCAGGGGCCAACGTCCTGACTTTC. Translation gives CASSSESGANVLTF.

The chain recombines TRBV9 with TRBJ1-3, with 7 bases aligning to TRBD1. The germline CDR1 and CDR2 sequences are SGDLS and YYNGEE. This CDR3 comprises 16 residues. After removal of 0 bases from V and 0 bases from J, the junction contained 3 bases not matched to a gene. The CDR3 region has the DNA TGTGCCAGCAGCGTAGTTGCAGGGGGCTCTGGAAACACCATATATTTT. Its translation is CASSVVAGGSGNTIYF.

The chain has TRBV6-6 and TRBJ1-2, with 7 nucleotides matching TRBD1. The V and J ends lost 7 bases and 6 bases, in that order; junction bases with no gene match: 8. Germline CDR1 reads MNHNY; CDR2 reads SVGAGI (reference sequence). CDR3 length: 13 amino acids. The DNA of the CDR3 is TGTGCCAGCACCCAGGGACAGAAGAATGGCTACACCTTC. This codes for CASTQGQKNGYTF.

CDR3 coding DNA: TGCGCCACCCATCTAGCTGGGAACACCGGGGAGCTGTTTTTT. Translation: CATHLAGNTGELFF. This chain uses TRBV5-1 with TRBJ2-2, with a possible D match to TRBD2 (5 bases). Looked up from germline, CDR1 is SGHRS and CDR2 is YFSETQ. The CDR3 runs to 14 residues. With 9 bases removed from V and 1 base from J, the gap between germline ends came to 13 bases.

CDR3 sequence reads: CASSGVGSYEQYF. CDR3 DNA sequence: TGTGCCAGTTCCGGGGTGGGCTCCTACGAGCAGTACTTC. This rearrangement joins TRBV27 to TRBJ2-7; maybe TRBD2 (5 bases). This CDR3 is built from 13 residues. From germline, CDR1 is MNHEY and CDR2 SMNVEV (reference sequence). Trimming shortened V by 9 bases and J by 0 bases, and 12 bases separated the two germline ends.

The V gene is TRBV27, the J gene TRBJ1-2; tentatively, D is TRBD1 (5 bases). V was pared by 6 bases and J by 0 bases, with 8 bases between. Germline CDR1 is MNHEY and CDR2 is SMNVEV (reference sequence). This CDR3 contains 13 residues. This chain's CDR3 is CASSRQPNYGYTF. The CDR3 DNA reads TGTGCCAGCAGCCGACAGCCTAACTATGGCTACACCTTC.